Included here is one TCR beta chain sequence, with context. Participants spanned ages about 18 to 90 years and resided in over 20 US areas. The data were produced by immunoSEQ multiplex PCR, yet TCRdb's version contains in-frame clones alone and is incomplete. This table holds about 400,000 clones, approximately 86% found once. This entry is derived from a study of blood T cell repertoires in COVID-19. Study-wide context: The United States, Italy and Spain supplied acute and convalescent COVID-19 samples. Nucleic acid was either cDNA or gDNA, and it came from T cells, B-cell-depleted T cells, or PBMCs.

The TCR was taken from a woman between 40 and 55 years old with acute COVID-19. The sequenced sample consisted of PBMCs or T cells enriched from blood (not recorded which).

The CDR3 region has the DNA TGTGCCAGCAGCCTCTTAACTCCGGGACAGGGGATGCCAACTAATGAAAAACTGTTTTTT. This codes for CASSLLTPGQGMPTNEKLFF. The chain couples TRBV7-8 to TRBJ1-4; TRBD1 aligns across 10 bases. This CDR3 has 20 residues. V shed 5 bases and J 0 bases; nucleotides not matched to a gene: 15. Per germline, CDR1 SGHVS and CDR2 FQNEAQ.